This TCR beta chain was retrieved from a study of cytomegalovirus exposure and HLA in healthy donors. Use of 60 Vbeta and 13 Jbeta primers characterized the PCR. Sequencing was performed with immunoSEQ multiplex PCR; in TCRdb, only in-frame clones are kept and a portion is missing. The sample yields fewer than 200,000 clones, of which the top ten take up approximately 6.5%. J was trimmed by 4 bases and V by 6 bases; bases with no gene match: 12. The CDR3 loop spans 17 amino acids. Germline CDR1 LNHDA, CDR2 SQIVND (reference sequence). In nominal health when sampled, donors likely had unrecorded immune exposures nonetheless. Study-wide findings and caveats: A later look showed TCR association rates differing by HLA locus, highest for DRB1 and lowest for HLA-C. HLA alleles were associated with 16,951 TCR beta sequences in a later analysis at 0.05 false discovery rate.

About this clone itself: Its antigen remains unknown.

This TCR came from a man aged 30-40 years in good health and CMV-seronegative. The source material was PBMCs. The rearrangement joins TRBV19 to TRBJ2-1, with 10 nucleotides matching TRBD2. The CDR3 region is CASSRQLTSGDYNEQFF. DNA for the CDR3: TGTGCCAGTAGCCGTCAACTAACTAGCGGGGATTACAATGAGCAGTTCTTC.